The 18 T cell receptor beta chains in this list originate from one sample, sequenced in a study of cytomegalovirus exposure and HLA in healthy donors. The PCR ran on 60 Vbeta and 13 Jbeta primers. Profiled with immunoSEQ multiplex PCR; TCRdb holds only in-frame clones, not every one. This sample contains approximately 210,000 clones. Sequenced: PBMCs. The receptors derive from a woman aged 30 to 39 in good health and CMV-seropositive.

This chain joins TRBV4-3 and TRBJ2-1; maybe TRBD2 (6 bases). Germline V gene data show CDR1 as LGHNA and CDR2 as YSLEER. The CDR3 loop spans 17 amino acids. Trimming shortened V by 5 bases and J by 3 bases, and 20 bases separated the two germline ends. The CDR3 DNA reads TGCGCCAGCAGCGTAAGGGCGGGACTCCCGAACTACAATGAGCAGTTCTTC. Translating gives CASSVRAGLPNYNEQFF.

The chain recombines TRBV29-1 with TRBJ1-2, with D maybe TRBD1 (6 bases). The CDR3 length is 13 residues. V was cut by 4 bases and J by 7 bases, with 16 bases left in between. Germline V lookup: CDR1 SQVTM, CDR2 ANQGSEA. The CDR3, as DNA: TGCAGCGTTGTGGGGGCGTTAGTCGGTGGCTACACCTTC. Residues: CSVVGALVGGYTF.

The chain couples TRBV2 to TRBJ2-2; TRBD1 might be the D (6 bases). CDR1 SNHLY and CDR2 FYNNEI come from the germline V gene. Trimming shortened V by 6 bases and J by 4 bases, and 15 bases separated the two germline ends. The CDR3 spans 15 residues. CDR3 amino acids: CASRADRTCTGELFF. The CDR3 nucleotides read TGTGCCAGCAGGGCCGACAGGACCTGCACCGGGGAGCTGTTTTTT. The complete variable domain, with remaining parts taken from reference TRBV2 and TRBJ2-2, reads EPEVTQTPSHQVTQMGQEVILRCVPISNHLYFYWYRQILGQKVEFLVSFYNNEISEKSEIFDDQFSVERPDGSNFTLKIRSTKLEDSAMYFCASRADRTCTGELFFGEGSRLTVL.

This rearrangement joins TRBV5-4 to TRBJ1-2, with 8 bases fitting TRBD1. This CDR3 is built from 12 residues. The V and J ends lost 1 base and 8 bases, in that order; junction bases with no gene match: 1. The V gene's germline CDR1 is SGHNT and CDR2 YYREEE (reference sequence). Here the CDR3 DNA reads TGTGCCAGCAGCTTGTCAGGGGGCGGCTACACCTTC. Its translation is CASSLSGGGYTF.

The V call is TRBV4-3, the J call TRBJ2-7, with 7 nucleotides matching TRBD2. The CDR3 is 16 amino acids. Germline V gives CDR1 LGHNA, CDR2 YSLEER. Trimming at V came to 0 bases and at J to 4 bases, leaving 9 bases not matched to a gene. The CDR3 loop reads CASSQERAGAPYEQYF. DNA of the CDR3: TGCGCCAGCAGCCAAGAAAGGGCGGGAGCACCATACGAGCAGTACTTC.

The CDR3 bases are TGCGCCAGCAGCCAAGATTCCCCAGCGGACTATGGCTACACCTTC. Translation: CASSQDSPADYGYTF. The gene calls are TRBV4-1 and TRBJ1-2; D gene uncertain. Looked up from germline, CDR1 is MGHRA and CDR2 is YSYEKL. Trimming stripped 0 bases from V and 3 bases from J, with 11 bases between. The CDR3 is 15 amino acids.

This rearrangement joins TRBV5-1 to TRBJ2-7, with 7 bases aligning to TRBD1. V lost 5 bases to trimming and J lost 0 bases; unmatched junction nucleotides: 5. Germline values: CDR1 SGHRS, CDR2 YFSETQ. The CDR3 runs to 14 residues. In DNA, the CDR3 is TGCGCCAGCAGTAATGGGACAGTCTCCTACGAGCAGTACTTC. Its protein product is CASSNGTVSYEQYF.

The genes are TRBV28 and TRBJ2-1; the match to TRBD1 covers 12 bases. V was clipped by 10 bases and J by 6 bases; unmatched bases: 10. Germline-derived CDR1 and CDR2 are MDHEN and SYDVKM. The CDR3 length is 15 residues. The CDR3 sequence is CATISGTGGFNEQFF. The CDR3 DNA reads as TGTGCCACCATCTCCGGGACAGGGGGCTTCAATGAGCAGTTCTTC.

The gene calls are TRBV5-1 and TRBJ2-5; TRBD2 agrees at 11 bases. The CDR3 sequence is 15 residues long. Germline V gene sequence: CDR1 SGHRS, CDR2 YFSETQ. Trimming took 6 bases from V and 0 from J; bases not matched to a gene: 4. CDR3 bases: TGCGCCAGCACTCTAGCGGGGGGATACCAAGAGACCCAGTACTTC. Protein product: CASTLAGGYQETQYF.

V and J are TRBV6-5 and TRBJ1-1, with 9 positions matching TRBD1. Germline V gene sequence: CDR1 MNHEY, CDR2 SVGAGI. Unmatched junction bases numbered 4, after V lost 2 bases and J lost 6 bases. There are 14 residues in the CDR3. CDR3 in DNA: TGTGCCAGCAGTTACAGGGACAGGGAATCTGAAGCTTTCTTT. Its protein is CASSYRDRESEAFF.

V is TRBV9 and J is TRBJ2-7; possible D gene TRBD2, 6 bases. The CDR3 spans 16 residues. Trimming took 4 bases from V and 5 from J, leaving 22 bases between them. CDR1 and CDR2 (germline): SGDLS, YYNGEE. The CDR3 protein is CASSQARRDSKDEQYF. Written as DNA, the CDR3 is TGTGCCAGCAGCCAAGCAAGGAGGGACTCGAAAGACGAGCAGTACTTC.

The chain has TRBV10-1 and TRBJ1-5, with D tentatively TRBD1 (6 bases). Germline V gene data show CDR1 as WNHNN and CDR2 as SYGVQD (reference sequence). The CDR3 loop spans 13 amino acids. Trimming pared 7 bases from V and 9 bases from J, leaving 16 bases between. The CDR3 is CASTIQGGRPQHF. The CDR3 region has the DNA TGCGCCAGCACTATACAGGGAGGGCGGCCCCAGCATTTT.

Remarks on this clone: The junction differs from germline at one of its ends, possibly a read error. Additional DNA sequences in this sample encode the identical CDR3. The V and J genes are TRBV7-9 and TRBJ1-1; D remains ambiguous. Germline-derived CDR1 and CDR2 are SEHNR and FQNEAQ (reference sequence). The CDR3 loop spans 14 amino acids. The DNA for the CDR3 is TGTGCCAGCAGCTCCGCCTTTGCGTTCACTGAAGCCTTCTTT. Encoded protein: CASSSAFAFTEAFF.

The J gene is TRBJ1-6, the V gene TRBV5-1; D not certain. CDR1 is SGHRS and CDR2 is YFSETQ in the germline V gene. This CDR3 contains 15 residues. With 4 bases removed from V and 5 bases from J, the gap between germline ends came to 13 bases. The chain's CDR3 is CASSPGGRDNSPLHF. CDR3 DNA: TGCGCCAGCAGCCCGGGAGGGAGAGATAATTCACCCCTCCACTTT.

The chain joins TRBV4-3 to TRBJ2-1, with 7 bases that match TRBD1. Germline CDR1 reads LGHNA; CDR2 reads YSLEER. The CDR3 runs 16 residues. V dropped 3 bases and J dropped 9; count of bases not matched to a gene: 14. The DNA of the CDR3 is TGCGCCAGCAGCCAGGTCTCTAGGACAGGAAGGGGTGAGCAGTTCTTC. This codes for CASSQVSRTGRGEQFF.

The genes are TRBV4-3 and TRBJ2-3; 12 bases match TRBD2. Germline CDR1 and CDR2: LGHNA and YSLEER. The ends lost 0 bases at V and 6 bases at J; junction bases unmatched: 4. The CDR3 length is 16 residues. CDR3 loop: CASSQEGLAGGDTQYF. The CDR3 DNA sequence: TGCGCCAGCAGCCAAGAAGGGCTAGCGGGAGGGGATACGCAGTATTTT.

In DNA, the CDR3 is TGTGCCAGCTCACCACCGTGGGGGGGAGACACTGAAGCTTTCTTT. Translated: CASSPPWGGDTEAFF. The V call is TRBV18, the J call TRBJ1-1, with a tentative D call TRBD1 (5 bases). The V and J ends lost 0 bases and 3 bases respectively, with 11 bases between them. In germline, CDR1 is KGHSH, CDR2 LQKENI. CDR3 size: 15 residues.

The rearrangement links TRBV10-3 to TRBJ2-1; 10 bases match TRBD2. Losses at the gene ends were 3 bases for V and 6 bases for J; bases not matched to a gene: 5. The CDR3 extends over 15 amino acids. Germline V gene data show CDR1 as ENHRY and CDR2 as SYGVKD. DNA of the CDR3: TGTGCCATCAGTGATCTCTTAGCGGGGGGCAATGAGCAGTTCTTC. Encoded protein: CAISDLLAGGNEQFF.